These 26 T cell receptor beta chains originate from one sample sequenced in a study of cytotoxic CD8 clonotypes in ibrutinib-treated CLL. This table comes from immunoSEQ multiplex PCR, and its TCRdb copy is limited to in-frame clones, with some not included. This sample carries about 300,000 clones, 70% to 80% of them seen once, and the ten largest clones take around 6%. The specimen comprised PBMCs, sampled at disease progression, from a patient treated with ibrutinib. The receptor set was obtained from a human donor with chronic lymphocytic leukemia.

This clone appeared a few times. V is TRBV4-1 and J is TRBJ2-7; D is undetermined. The CDR3 runs to 12 residues. Germline V gene lookup returns CDR1 MGHRA and CDR2 YSYEKL. V was cut by 0 bases and J by 8 bases, with 8 bases left in between. The chain's CDR3 is CASSQDTTQQYF. The CDR3 nucleotides are TGCGCCAGCAGCCAAGACACAACGCAGCAGTACTTC.

V is TRBV5-4 and J is TRBJ2-5; 10 bases align to TRBD1. This CDR3 contains 14 residues. Germline assignment: CDR1 SGHNT and CDR2 YYREEE (reference sequence). V gave up 6 bases and J gave up 5 bases; unmatched junction bases: 7. CDR3 in amino acids: CASTPGQGRETQYF. CDR3 bases: TGTGCCAGCACCCCGGGACAGGGGAGGGAGACCCAGTACTTC.

This chain links TRBV9 with TRBJ2-2, with D uncertain. Germline loops: CDR1 SGDLS, CDR2 YYNGEE. The CDR3 covers 16 residues. Trimming took 0 bases from V and 0 from J, leaving 9 bases between them. DNA for the CDR3: TGTGCCAGCAGCGTAGTTGGTGGCGCGAACACCGGGGAGCTGTTTTTT. Protein sequence: CASSVVGGANTGELFF.

The gene calls are TRBV2 and TRBJ2-7; 10 nucleotides align to TRBD2. Germline trimming cut 8 bases from V and 11 bases from J; bases unmatched to any gene: 12. Germline lookup yields CDR1 SNHLY and CDR2 FYNNEI. The CDR3 consists of 13 residues. Here the CDR3 reads CASGLAELSVEYF. CDR3 DNA sequence: TGTGCCAGCGGACTAGCGGAGCTGTCTGTGGAGTACTTC.

The V call is TRBV14, the J call TRBJ2-5; 11 nucleotides align to TRBD1. The CDR3 runs 14 residues. Looked up from germline, CDR1 is SGHDN and CDR2 is FVKESK. The V gene end was trimmed by 5 bases and the J gene end by 5 bases; junction bases not matched to a gene: 4. The CDR3 bases are TGTGCCAGCAGCAAGGACAGGGGGCGTGAGACCCAGTACTTC. Protein sequence: CASSKDRGRETQYF.

The chain uses TRBV11-2 and TRBJ2-2, with D tentatively TRBD1 (6 bases). Germline assignment: CDR1 SGHAT and CDR2 FQNNGV. Between the trimmed V and J ends, which lost 5 bases and 0 bases, there was a span of 10 bases. The CDR3 is made up of 15 amino acids. The DNA for the CDR3 is TGTGCCAGCAGCACGGACAGCGCGAACACCGGGGAGCTGTTTTTT. Translated, it gives CASSTDSANTGELFF.

To note about this clone: At the DNA level, this CDR3 is encoded by other sequences in the same sample as well. The V and J genes are TRBV18 and TRBJ2-6; D is ambiguous. The germline CDR1 and CDR2 sequences are KGHSH and LQKENI. CDR3 length equals 15 residues. Trimming pared 6 bases from V and 0 bases from J, leaving 9 bases between. CDR3 sequence reads: CASSPVDSGANVLTF. CDR3 in DNA: TGTGCCAGCTCCCCTGTAGACTCTGGGGCCAACGTCCTGACTTTC. Using reference TRBV18 and TRBJ2-6 for the parts outside the CDR3, the full variable domain is NAGVMQNPRHLVRRRGQEARLRCSPMKGHSHVYWYRQLPEEGLKFMVYLQKENIIDESGMPKERFSAEFPKEGPSILRIQQVVRGDSAAYFCASSPVDSGANVLTFGAGSRLTVL.

Concerning this clone itself: Within the sample, other DNA sequences also encode this same CDR3. This chain joins TRBV5-6 and TRBJ2-7; D ambiguous. CDR3 length: 13 residues. Germline CDR1 and CDR2: SGHDT and YYEEEE. Deletions cut 2 bases from V and 0 bases from J, with 6 bases between. DNA of the CDR3: TGTGCCAGCAGCTTTGGGGACTCCTACGAGCAGTACTTC. Translated, it gives CASSFGDSYEQYF.

This chain links TRBV6-5 with TRBJ1-5; possible D gene TRBD1, 5 bases. Germline CDR1 MNHEY, CDR2 SVGAGI. V was cut by 5 bases and J by 7 bases, with 15 bases left in between. The CDR3 has 14 residues. The CDR3 spells CASSAPGTGQPQHF. The CDR3 DNA reads TGTGCCAGCAGTGCCCCCGGGACGGGGCAGCCCCAGCATTTT.

This clone was counted once. This chain links TRBV14 with TRBJ1-1; D is ambiguous. The germline V gene has CDR1 SGHDN and CDR2 FVKESK. Trimming took off 0 bases at V and 4 bases at J, with 12 bases between the two ends. CDR3 length: 15 residues. CDR3 protein: CASSQDPMGATEAFF. Here the CDR3 DNA reads TGTGCCAGCAGCCAAGACCCGATGGGAGCCACTGAAGCTTTCTTT. Looking up the rest from reference TRBV14 and TRBJ1-1 gives the full variable domain: EAGVTQFPSHSVIEKGQTVTLRCDPISGHDNLYWYRRVMGKEIKFLLHFVKESKQDESGMPNNRFLAERTGGTYSTLKVQPAELEDSGVYFCASSQDPMGATEAFFGQGTRLTVV.

V and J are TRBV10-2 and TRBJ2-3, with 10 bases identical to TRBD2. The germline V gene encodes CDR1 WSHSY and CDR2 SAAADI. The V segment lost 0 bases and the J segment 4 bases; nucleotides outside the gene matches: 10. There are 18 residues in the CDR3. The CDR3 is CASSESILGLAESDTQYF. CDR3 nucleotides: TGCGCCAGCAGTGAGTCGATACTCGGACTAGCGGAGTCAGATACGCAGTATTTT.

The V call is TRBV5-6, the J call TRBJ2-3; 11 nucleotides line up with TRBD2. The ends lost 2 bases at V and 0 bases at J; junction bases unmatched: 2. CDR3 length equals 16 residues. The germline CDR1 and CDR2 sequences are SGHDT and YYEEEE. The CDR3 sequence is CASSFLAGGSTDTQYF. The CDR3 region has the DNA TGTGCCAGCAGCTTCCTAGCGGGGGGTAGCACAGATACGCAGTATTTT.

CDR3 region: CSVGWGCNTIYF. The CDR3 DNA reads as TGCAGCGTTGGTTGGGGTTGCAACACCATATATTTT. V gene TRBV29-1 combines with J gene TRBJ1-3; D ambiguous. V lost 4 bases to trimming and J lost 7 bases, with 11 bases between them. In germline, CDR1 is SQVTM, CDR2 ANQGSEA. The CDR3 consists of 12 residues.

The V call is TRBV5-5, the J call TRBJ2-1; the match to TRBD2 covers 12 bases. The germline gives CDR1 SGHKS, CDR2 YYEKEE (reference sequence). The CDR3 totals 15 residues. V gave up 4 bases and J gave up 8 bases; unmatched junction bases: 7. CDR3 sequence reads: CASSLLAGGRDEQFF. CDR3 bases: TGTGCCAGCAGCCTACTAGCGGGAGGCCGGGATGAGCAGTTCTTC.

The chain combines TRBV29-1 with TRBJ2-1, with D possibly matching TRBD1 (6 bases). Germline values: CDR1 SQVTM, CDR2 ANQGSEA. V was pared by 4 bases and J by 3 bases, with 13 bases between. This CDR3 comprises 14 residues. The CDR3 protein is CSVGYRVHYNEQFF. For the CDR3, the DNA is TGCAGCGTTGGGTACAGGGTGCACTACAATGAGCAGTTCTTC.

The genes are TRBV30 and TRBJ2-1, with no clear D. V dropped 4 bases and J dropped 1 base, with 11 bases sitting between them. The CDR3 totals 14 residues. Germline values: CDR1 GTSNPN, CDR2 SVGIG (reference sequence). The CDR3 DNA reads as TGTGCCTGGACCCCCCCCCGGTCCTACAATGAGCAGTTCTTC. Translated, it gives CAWTPPRSYNEQFF.

The V and J genes are TRBV13 and TRBJ1-2, with 12 bases fitting TRBD1. V lost 1 base and J lost 5; bases outside the gene matches: 8. Germline V gene lookup returns CDR1 PRHDT and CDR2 FYEKMQ (reference sequence). The CDR3 spans 17 residues. CDR3 nucleotide sequence: TGTGCCAGCAGCTTAGTGTCCGGGACAGGGGGCACTTATGGCTACACCTTC. This encodes CASSLVSGTGGTYGYTF.

The chain links TRBV7-3 to TRBJ2-3; either TRBD1 or TRBD2 may fit D (5 bases each). From germline, CDR1 is SGHTA and CDR2 FQGTGA. Trimming cost V 5 bases and J 2 bases, with 14 bases left between them. The CDR3 length is 15 residues. The CDR3 DNA sequence: TGTGCCAGCAGCCTAGCCAGGGACGACACAGATACGCAGTATTTT. It specifies CASSLARDDTDTQYF.

The chain has TRBV18 and TRBJ1-1; TRBD1 agrees at 7 bases. V trimming: 1 base; J trimming: 5 bases; junction bases outside the gene matches: 7. Germline lookup yields CDR1 KGHSH and CDR2 LQKENI. The CDR3 spans 15 residues. The CDR3 DNA reads TGTGCCAGCTCACCACAGGGGGCAGGGGGGACTGAAGCTTTCTTT. It translates to CASSPQGAGGTEAFF.

There are a few counts of this clone. V gene TRBV27 combines with J gene TRBJ1-2; 11 nucleotides match TRBD1. The V gene end was trimmed by 6 bases and the J gene end by 4 bases; junction bases not matched to a gene: 7. This CDR3 region has 15 residues. Looked up from germline, CDR1 is MNHEY and CDR2 is SMNVEV (reference sequence). In nucleotides, the CDR3 is TGTGCCAGCAGCGGACAGGGGGCGCCGCTCTATGGCTACACCTTC. Translated, it gives CASSGQGAPLYGYTF.

The gene calls are TRBV7-2 and TRBJ2-5; 10 bases match TRBD2. The CDR3 is 17 amino acids. Trimming cost V 1 base and J 5 bases; bases outside gene matches: 10. Germline V gene sequence: CDR1 SGHTA, CDR2 FQGNSA. The CDR3 DNA reads as TGTGCCAGCAGCTTAGTAGCGGGAGGACTTGGGGGGGAGACCCAGTACTTC. It codes for CASSLVAGGLGGETQYF.

J is TRBJ1-5 and V is TRBV15; D gene uncertain. CDR3 size: 13 residues. V was shortened by 0 bases and J by 3 bases, with 3 bases between the two germline ends. Germline V gene data show CDR1 as LNHNV and CDR2 as YYDKDF (reference sequence). CDR3 bases: TGTGCCACCAGCAGAGATGACAATCAGCCCCAGCATTTT. Translation gives CATSRDDNQPQHF.

CDR3 region: CASSLQGTGYYEQYF. CDR3 nucleotides: TGTGCCAGTAGTCTTCAAGGGACAGGGTACTACGAGCAGTACTTC. The chain recombines TRBV19 with TRBJ2-7, with TRBD1 matching over 9 bases. The germline V gene encodes CDR1 LNHDA and CDR2 SQIVND (reference sequence). The CDR3 totals 15 residues. Trimming took 5 bases from V and 3 from J; bases not matched to a gene: 8.

This clone appeared once. The J gene is TRBJ1-1, the V gene TRBV28; D may be TRBD1 (6 bases). The germline CDR1 and CDR2 sequences are MDHEN and SYDVKM. This CDR3 is 14 amino acids long. V lost 6 bases, J lost 0 bases, and 11 bases lay in between. This CDR3 reads CASSRGGLNTEAFF. CDR3 nucleotide sequence: TGTGCCAGCAGCCGAGGGGGGTTGAACACTGAAGCTTTCTTT.

This chain links TRBV9 with TRBJ2-1; 9 bases are shared with TRBD2. Germline CDR1 is SGDLS and CDR2 is YYNGEE. The CDR3 totals 17 residues. With V trimmed by 0 bases and J by 6 bases, 10 bases remained unmatched. The CDR3 DNA sequence: TGTGCCAGCAGCGTAGTAATGGCGGGAGGGCCCAGCAATGAGCAGTTCTTC. Translation gives CASSVVMAGGPSNEQFF.

The chain links TRBV5-1 to TRBJ2-3; D unresolved. This CDR3 has 14 residues. Trimming took 2 bases from V and 4 from J, leaving 11 bases between them. The germline V gene encodes CDR1 SGHRS and CDR2 YFSETQ. CDR3 nucleotide sequence: TGCGCCAGCAGCTTATTTCTAGTTCCAGATACGCAGTATTTT. Its translation is CASSLFLVPDTQYF. Full variable domain (rest looked up from reference TRBV5-1 and TRBJ2-3): KAGVTQTPRYLIKTRGQQVTLSCSPISGHRSVSWYQQTPGQGLQFLFEYFSETQRNKGNFPGRFSGRQFSNSRSEMNVSTLELGDSALYLCASSLFLVPDTQYFGPGTRLTVL.